This TCR beta chain was documented in a study of T cell responses to AZD1222 COVID-19 vaccine. J gave up 0 bases and V 0 bases, and 2 bases lay outside the gene matches. This CDR3 contains 15 residues. CDR1 and CDR2 (germline): SGHRS, YFSETQ. The table came from immunoSEQ multiplex PCR; TCRdb's copy has only in-frame clones and leaves some out. Of roughly 140,000 clones detected, roughly 88% appear once; the ten largest clones hold more than 2%. V and J are TRBV5-1 and TRBJ1-2; 7 nucleotides agree with TRBD1. The sequence was collected from an adult in good health. Sequenced material: peripheral blood, taken on day 0 of AZD1222 vaccination. This CDR3 reads CASSLARGSNYGYTF. CDR3 nucleotide sequence: TGCGCCAGCAGCTTGGCCAGGGGGTCTAACTATGGCTACACCTTC.